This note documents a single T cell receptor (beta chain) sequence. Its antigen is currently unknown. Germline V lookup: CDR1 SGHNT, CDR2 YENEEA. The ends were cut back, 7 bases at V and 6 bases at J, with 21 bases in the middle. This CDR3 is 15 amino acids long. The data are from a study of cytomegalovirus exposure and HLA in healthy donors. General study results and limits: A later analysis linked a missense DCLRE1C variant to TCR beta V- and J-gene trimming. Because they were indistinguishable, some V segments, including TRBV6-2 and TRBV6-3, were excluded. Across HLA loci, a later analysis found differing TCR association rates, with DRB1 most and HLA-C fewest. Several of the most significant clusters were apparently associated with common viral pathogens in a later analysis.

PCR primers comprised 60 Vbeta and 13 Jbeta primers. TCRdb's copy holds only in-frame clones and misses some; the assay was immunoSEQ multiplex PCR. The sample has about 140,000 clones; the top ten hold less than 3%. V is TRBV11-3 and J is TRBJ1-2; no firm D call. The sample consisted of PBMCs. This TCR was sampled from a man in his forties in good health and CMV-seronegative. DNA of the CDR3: TGTGCCAGCACCCAGGCCCGGGGAGGTGGGAATGGCTACACCTTC. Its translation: CASTQARGGGNGYTF. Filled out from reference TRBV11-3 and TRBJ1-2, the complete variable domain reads EAGVVQSPRYKIIEKKQPVAFWCNPISGHNTLYWYLQNLGQGPELLIRYENEEAVDDSQLPKDRFSAERLKGVDSTLKIQPAELGDSAVYLCASTQARGGGNGYTFGSGTRLTVV.